Listed below are T cell receptor beta chains from one sample, sequenced in a study of T cells in Graves' hyperthyroidism and ophthalmopathy. TCRdb reanalysed the multiplex PCR reads using MiXCR and keeps one entry per CDR3 protein. The table includes 50,000 to 55,000 distinct CDR3 sequences, less than 50% detected once. The sample consisted of blood. These receptors all stem from a woman aged 50 to 65 with Graves' ophthalmopathy. Each CDR3 is given with its conserved first and last residue. D genes are given only for firm matches. Size values are once, few and many counts, or a class for expanded clones, and some rows have none.

>TRBJ2-3|.|.|TRBV5-1
CASKMWSEGDTDTQYF
TGCGCCAGCAAGATGTGGTCGGAGGGAGACACAGATACGCAGTATTTT
>TRBJ2-1|.|once|TRBV20-1
CSARPLEGGNEQFF
TGCAGTGCTAGACCCCTAGAGGGAGGCAATGAGCAGTTCTTC
>TRBJ2-3|TRBD2|many|TRBV6-5
CASRRYGTSGGSTDTQYF
TGTGCCAGCAGGCGCTATGGGACTAGCGGGGGTAGCACAGATACGCAGTATTTT
>TRBJ2-5|.|few|TRBV6-2/TRBV6-3
CASSYRGGGTQYF
TGTGCCAGCAGTTACAGGGGAGGTGGGACCCAGTACTTC
>TRBJ2-7|TRBD2|many|TRBV20-1
CSAPSGENSYEQYF
TGCAGTGCCCCAAGCGGGGAAAACTCCTACGAGCAGTACTTC
>TRBJ1-5|.|.|TRBV5-1
CASSLSGPSEQPQHF
TGCGCCAGCAGCTTGTCGGGACCGAGCGAACAGCCCCAGCATTTT
>TRBJ1-5|.|.|TRBV6-6
CASSYGEGNQPQHF
TGTGCCAGCAGTTACGGGGAGGGCAATCAGCCCCAGCATTTT
>TRBJ2-5|.|.|TRBV2
CASSEGRARGTQYF
TGTGCCAGCAGTGAAGGCAGGGCTCGAGGGACCCAGTACTTC
>TRBJ1-4|.|.|TRBV7-2
CASSLERVKLFF
TGTGCCAGCAGCTTAGAGAGAGTAAAACTGTTTTTT
>TRBJ2-5|.|many|TRBV7-9
CASSLARGRGVEETQYF
TGTGCCAGCAGCCTTGCCCGGGGCAGGGGGGTGGAAGAGACCCAGTACTTC
>TRBJ2-1|TRBD2|.|TRBV7-8
CASSLGLAASSYSEQFF
TGTGCCAGCAGCTTGGGACTAGCGGCCAGCTCCTACAGTGAGCAGTTCTTC
>TRBJ2-2|TRBD2|.|TRBV24-1
CASTGLAGSFTGELFF
TGTGCCAGCACCGGACTAGCGGGTTCGTTCACCGGGGAGCTGTTTTTT
>TRBJ2-3|TRBD2|.|TRBV24-1
CATSGRRLAGGHTDTQYF
TGTGCCACCAGTGGCCGTCGACTAGCGGGAGGCCACACAGATACGCAGTATTTT
>TRBJ1-2|.|many|TRBV11-2
CASSSGRDGYTF
TGTGCCAGCAGCTCGGGACGCGATGGCTACACCTTC
>TRBJ2-5|.|many|TRBV11-2
CASKTRVYGGQETQYF
TGTGCCAGCAAAACGAGGGTATATGGCGGCCAAGAGACCCAGTACTTC
>TRBJ2-7|.|many|TRBV3-1
CASRGDLYEQYF
TGTGCCAGCAGAGGGGACCTCTACGAGCAGTACTTC
>TRBJ2-1|TRBD1|.|TRBV29-1
CSVYGAGGTYNEQFF
TGCAGCGTTTATGGGGCAGGGGGCACCTACAATGAGCAGTTCTTC
>TRBJ1-4|.|many|TRBV7-2
CASSPLGDGKLFF
TGTGCCAGCAGCCCGTTAGGGGATGGAAAACTGTTTTTT
>TRBJ2-5|TRBD1|medium-sized|TRBV15
CATSRDRVETQYF
TGTGCCACCAGCAGGGACAGGGTAGAGACCCAGTACTTC
>TRBJ2-7|.|many|TRBV27
CASSSSTPTSYEQYF
TGTGCCAGCAGTTCGTCTACCCCGACATCCTACGAGCAGTACTTC
>TRBJ1-5|TRBD1|.|TRBV7-9
CASSKTGGNQPRHF
TGTGCCAGCAGCAAGACAGGGGGAAACCAGCCCCGGCATTTT
>TRBJ2-7|TRBD1|.|TRBV10-2
CASSERGTGAYEQYF
TGCGCCAGCAGTGAACGAGGGACAGGGGCCTACGAGCAGTACTTC
>TRBJ1-5|.|.|TRBV20-1
CSASVKGGAGPQQF
TGCAGTGCTAGCGTTAAGGGGGGAGCAGGCCCCCAGCAGTTT
>TRBJ2-1|TRBD2|.|TRBV6-2/TRBV6-3
CASSRGGAPGEQFF
TGTGCCAGCAGCCGCGGGGGAGCCCCCGGTGAGCAGTTCTTC
>TRBJ2-7|TRBD1|.|TRBV7-9
CASSPPGQGAGEQYF
TGTGCCAGCAGCCCGCCGGGACAGGGGGCCGGCGAGCAGTACTTC
>TRBJ2-1|TRBD1|many|TRBV20-1
CSARDRTGTPYNEQFF
TGCAGTGCTAGAGATCGGACAGGTACCCCCTACAATGAGCAGTTCTTC
>TRBJ2-2|.|many|TRBV2
CASSESSVQRGTGELFF
TGTGCCAGCAGTGAATCCTCGGTGCAACGGGGCACCGGGGAGCTGTTTTTT
>TRBJ1-4|.|many|TRBV28
CASTDVNEKLFF
TGTGCCAGCACTGACGTTAATGAAAAACTGTTTTTT
>TRBJ2-1|TRBD1|few|TRBV2
CASSFSGTGPYNEQFF
TGTGCCAGCAGTTTTTCCGGGACAGGACCCTACAATGAGCAGTTCTTC
>TRBJ1-2|TRBD1|.|TRBV12-3/TRBV12-4
CASSPGTGEGNDGYTF
TGTGCCAGCAGCCCTGGGACAGGGGAGGGTAACGATGGCTACACCTTC
>TRBJ2-7|TRBD2|many|TRBV6-6
CASSYSARTSGGYEQYF
TGTGCCAGCAGTTACTCGGCGCGGACTAGCGGGGGGTACGAGCAGTACTTC
>TRBJ1-4|TRBD1|.|TRBV10-3
CAISESTLQGANEKLFF
TGTGCCATCAGTGAGTCGACGCTACAGGGGGCTAATGAAAAACTGTTTTTT
>TRBJ2-7|TRBD2|many|TRBV20-1
CSASPQLAGSNEQYF
TGCAGTGCCTCACCCCAACTAGCGGGAAGCAACGAGCAGTACTTC
>TRBJ2-5|.|many|TRBV12-3/TRBV12-4
CASRPGQKETQYF
TGTGCCAGCAGACCCGGACAGAAAGAGACCCAGTACTTC
>TRBJ2-1|TRBD2|.|TRBV7-9
CASSQTGTSGGPYNEQFF
TGCGCCAGCAGCCAAACGGGGACTAGCGGGGGGCCCTACAATGAGCAGTTCTTC
>TRBJ2-7|.|many|TRBV5-5
CASSPVGVGYEQYF
TGTGCCAGCAGCCCGGTGGGGGTTGGCTACGAGCAGTACTTC
>TRBJ2-5|.|.|TRBV7-2
CASSLAGSPQETQYF
TGTGCCAGCAGCTTAGCAGGGAGCCCTCAAGAGACCCAGTACTTC
>TRBJ2-7|.|.|TRBV29-1
CSARDRLYEQYF
TGCAGCGCCCGGGACCGCCTCTACGAGCAGTACTTC
>TRBJ1-5|TRBD1|.|TRBV7-2
CASSPRGTGGSNQPQHF
TGTGCCAGCAGCCCTAGGGGGACAGGGGGTAGCAATCAGCCCCAGCATTTT
>TRBJ2-7|.|.|TRBV7-9
CASGTTDYGQYF
TGTGCCAGCGGAACAACAGACTACGGGCAGTACTTC
>TRBJ2-3|TRBD2|once|TRBV20-1
CSAKRTSGISTDTQYF
TGCAGTGCTAAGCGGACTAGCGGGATTAGCACAGATACGCAGTATTTT
>TRBJ2-7|TRBD2|.|TRBV7-2
CASSLAKAGLAGTSSYEQYF
TGTGCCAGCAGCTTAGCTAAGGCCGGACTAGCGGGGACAAGCTCCTACGAGCAGTACTTC
>TRBJ1-2|TRBD1|many|TRBV3-1
CASSQRQGGGYTF
TGTGCCAGCAGCCAAAGACAGGGCGGCGGCTACACCTTC
>TRBJ1-2|.|.|TRBV5-1
CVGSYEETNGYTF
TGCGTCGGCAGCTATGAAGAAACTAATGGCTACACCTTC
>TRBJ1-6|TRBD1|.|TRBV7-2
CASSSQGGRSPLHF
TGTGCCAGCAGCTCCCAGGGGGGTCGTTCACCCCTCCACTTT
>TRBJ2-1|TRBD2|.|TRBV28
CASRNPRGSSYNEQFF
TGTGCCAGCAGGAACCCGCGGGGGAGCTCCTACAATGAGCAGTTCTTC
>TRBJ2-7|TRBD2|many|TRBV10-3
CAISQGKGGRAEEQYF
TGTGCCATCAGCCAGGGGAAGGGCGGGAGGGCCGAAGAGCAGTACTTC
>TRBJ2-7|TRBD2|medium-sized|TRBV25-1
CASSDPGTSYEQYF
TGTGCCAGCAGTGACCCGGGGACTAGCTACGAGCAGTACTTC
>TRBJ2-7|TRBD1|many|TRBV20-1
CSAPGQVSYEQYF
TGCAGTGCCCCGGGACAGGTCTCTTACGAGCAGTACTTC
>TRBJ1-1|.|once|TRBV7-9
CASSFRLAGGGAFF
TGTGCCAGCAGCTTCCGTCTAGCGGGGGGTGGGGCTTTCTTT
>TRBJ2-3|TRBD2|many|TRBV6-1
CASVGLAGGTDTQYF
TGTGCCAGCGTCGGACTAGCGGGAGGAACAGATACGCAGTATTTT
>TRBJ1-2|.|many|TRBV2
CASSEGGVPYGYTF
TGTGCCAGCAGTGAAGGGGGGGTGCCATATGGCTACACCTTC
>TRBJ2-7|.|.|TRBV20-1
CSARDRGAGDHYEQYF
TGCAGTGCTAGAGATAGGGGGGCAGGGGATCACTACGAGCAGTACTTC
>TRBJ2-7|TRBD2|.|TRBV20-1
CSAEGLAGGTYEQYF
TGCAGTGCCGAGGGACTAGCGGGAGGAACCTACGAGCAGTACTTC
>TRBJ1-2|.|many|TRBV19
CASRRTGGNYGYTF
TGTGCCAGTAGGCGGACTGGAGGCAACTATGGCTACACCTTC
>TRBJ1-4|.|.|TRBV9
CASSVTPGQNEKLFF
TGTGCCAGCAGCGTTACACCAGGTCAAAATGAAAAACTGTTTTTT
>TRBJ1-4|TRBD1|.|TRBV7-2
CASSDRQGEKLFF
TGTGCCAGCAGCGACCGACAGGGGGAAAAACTGTTTTTT
>TRBJ2-3|TRBD1|.|TRBV2
CASSSGQVGDEQYF
TGTGCCAGCAGCTCCGGACAGGTGGGTGACGAGCAGTATTTT
>TRBJ2-7|.|.|TRBV19
CASTLRATGSYEQYF
TGTGCCAGTACCCTGCGGGCCACAGGGAGCTACGAGCAGTACTTC
>TRBJ2-3|.|many|TRBV5-6
CASSLGPWRAGRTDTQYF
TGTGCCAGCAGCTTGGGTCCCTGGAGGGCCGGGCGGACAGATACGCAGTATTTT